These 27 T cell receptor beta chains share one sample of origin, sequenced in a study of OX40 agonist ivuxolimab in advanced cancers. Repertoires were generated with immunoSEQ multiplex PCR, while TCRdb's copy carries only in-frame clones and drops some. Among tens of thousands of clones listed, 85% to 90% were seen once. The sequences come from CD4+ or CD8+ T cells sorted from blood, collected in a trial of the OX40 agonist ivuxolimab. The source of these receptors is an adult with an advanced solid tumor such as melanoma, head and neck, liver or kidney cancer.

V and J are TRBV29-1 and TRBJ2-7; D gene ambiguous. This CDR3 is built from 12 residues. V was cut by 2 bases and J by 5 bases, with 10 bases left in between. Germline assignment: CDR1 SQVTM and CDR2 ANQGSEA. The DNA of the CDR3 is TGCAGCGTTGAAAAGGGTACCCACGAGCAGTACTTC. It codes for CSVEKGTHEQYF.

The rearrangement joins TRBV7-9 to TRBJ2-1; unclear D gene. This CDR3 contains 13 residues. The germline gives CDR1 SEHNR, CDR2 FQNEAQ (reference sequence). Trimming took off 3 bases at V and 8 bases at J, with 11 bases between the two ends. For the CDR3, the DNA is TGTGCCAGCAGCTTTTCCCCGGGCGATGAGCAGTTCTTC. Translating gives CASSFSPGDEQFF.

This clone was picked up one time. This sequence joins TRBV27 and TRBJ2-6; 7 nucleotides match TRBD2. The V and J ends lost 3 bases and 0 bases, in that order; junction bases with no gene match: 2. The CDR3 runs to 16 residues. Germline assignment: CDR1 MNHEY and CDR2 SMNVEV (reference sequence). CDR3 amino acids: CASSFTSASGANVLTF. As DNA, the CDR3 is TGTGCCAGCAGTTTCACTAGCGCCTCTGGGGCCAACGTCCTGACTTTC.

The chain combines TRBV2 with TRBJ1-5; weak D call: TRBD1 (6 bases). The CDR3 is 16 residues long. Germline CDR1 SNHLY, CDR2 FYNNEI. V gave up 2 bases and J gave up 0 bases, with 11 bases separating them. For the CDR3, the DNA is TGTGCCAGCAGTGAATCCCACAGGGTTAGCAATCAGCCCCAGCATTTT. Translated, it gives CASSESHRVSNQPQHF.

J is TRBJ2-7 and V is TRBV27, with D unresolved. Germline V gene lookup returns CDR1 MNHEY and CDR2 SMNVEV (reference sequence). Deletions cut 5 bases from V and 5 bases from J, with 13 bases between. The CDR3 is 13 amino acids. CDR3 sequence reads: CASSPPAKDEQYF. The CDR3, as DNA: TGTGCCAGCAGTCCCCCGGCTAAAGACGAGCAGTACTTC.

The V and J genes are TRBV28 and TRBJ1-2, with D perhaps TRBD1 (6 bases). The length of the CDR3 is 13 residues. Germline V gene lookup returns CDR1 MDHEN and CDR2 SYDVKM. With 5 bases removed from V and 6 bases from J, the gap between germline ends came to 13 bases. CDR3 amino acids: CASSLGGRNGYTF. The CDR3 DNA is TGTGCCAGCAGTCTGGGGGGGCGCAATGGCTACACCTTC.

The genes are TRBV7-9 and TRBJ2-5; the D gene is possibly TRBD1 (5 bases). The CDR3 has 16 residues. V dropped 5 bases and J dropped 2 bases, with 18 bases sitting between them. CDR1 and CDR2 (germline): SEHNR, FQNEAQ (reference sequence). The CDR3 DNA reads as TGTGCCAGCAGCGACCTAGTAGGGGCGAGACAAGAGACCCAGTACTTC. Translating gives CASSDLVGARQETQYF.

This clone turned up a few times. The J gene is TRBJ2-1, the V gene TRBV7-3, with a tentative D call TRBD1 (5 bases). This CDR3 comprises 14 residues. Trimming cost V 1 base and J 10 bases, with 14 bases left between them. Germline V gene sequence: CDR1 SGHTA, CDR2 FQGTGA. This chain's CDR3 is CASSLNFQGGEQFF. The CDR3 DNA reads as TGTGCCAGCAGCTTAAATTTCCAGGGCGGAGAGCAGTTCTTC.

The chain carries TRBV7-3 and TRBJ1-6, with 7 bases lining up with TRBD1. CDR3 length equals 14 residues. Germline V gene sequence: CDR1 SGHTA, CDR2 FQGTGA. Trimming took 5 bases from V and 6 from J; bases not matched to a gene: 4. The CDR3 protein is CASSPGQANSPLHF. The CDR3 bases are TGTGCCAGCAGCCCCGGACAGGCTAATTCACCCCTCCACTTT. Together with reference TRBV7-3 and TRBJ1-6, the CDR3 gives the full variable domain: GAGVSQTPSNKVTEKGKYVELRCDPISGHTALYWYRQSLGQGPEFLIYFQGTGAADDSGLPNDRFFAVRPEGSVSTLKIQRTERGDSAVYLCASSPGQANSPLHFGNGTRLTVT.

This clone is a singleton in its sample. The chain combines TRBV7-3 with TRBJ2-1, with 8 bases matching TRBD1. With 5 bases clipped from V and 7 bases from J, the junction kept 10 bases outside the gene matches. The CDR3 loop spans 15 amino acids. In germline, CDR1 is SGHTA, CDR2 FQGTGA. The CDR3 region has the DNA TGTGCCAGCAGCCAAGGACAGGGTTTAAGGAATGAGCAGTTCTTC. Translating it yields CASSQGQGLRNEQFF.

The V and J genes are TRBV7-8 and TRBJ2-1; maybe TRBD2 (6 bases). Trimming removed 4 bases from V and 10 bases from J, with 8 bases in between. This CDR3 comprises 11 residues. Germline CDR1 and CDR2: SGHVS and FQNEAQ. The CDR3 nucleotides read TGTGCCAGCAGCTGGGCGGGAGAGCAGTTCTTC. Translated: CASSWAGEQFF.

The V and J genes are TRBV5-1 and TRBJ2-7; 12 bases are shared with TRBD1. Germline V CDR1 and CDR2: SGHRS, YFSETQ. The CDR3 has 15 amino acids. The trim removed 5 bases at V and 3 bases at J, leaving 6 bases unmatched. As DNA, the CDR3 is TGCGCCAGCAGTCAGGGGACAGGGGGCTACTACGAGCAGTACTTC. Translation gives CASSQGTGGYYEQYF.

The chain couples TRBV4-1 to TRBJ1-6; TRBD1 matches 7 bases. Trimming cost V 1 base and J 14 bases; bases outside gene matches: 8. Germline-derived CDR1 and CDR2 are MGHRA and YSYEKL. CDR3 length: 14 residues. The DNA of the CDR3 is TGCGCCAGCAGCCAAGGAACAGGGGTTAGGACCCTCCACTTT. Translated: CASSQGTGVRTLHF.

This clone is labeled as medium-sized (0.01 to 0.1%). The rearrangement joins TRBV11-3 to TRBJ2-7, with TRBD2 matching over 7 bases. Germline V gene lookup returns CDR1 SGHNT and CDR2 YENEEA. The CDR3 sequence is 13 residues long. V lost 4 bases to trimming and J lost 6 bases; unmatched junction nucleotides: 6. CDR3 in amino acids: CASSSTSGVEQYF. The CDR3 DNA follows: TGTGCCAGCAGCTCCACCAGCGGGGTCGAGCAGTACTTC.

The J gene is TRBJ1-5, the V gene TRBV4-1; 7 bases are shared with TRBD1. CDR1 is MGHRA, CDR2 YSYEKL, per germline. The CDR3 contains 15 residues. V dropped 0 bases and J dropped 6; count of bases not matched to a gene: 5. CDR3: CASSQDEGGGQPQHF. As DNA, the CDR3 is TGCGCCAGCAGCCAAGACGAAGGGGGCGGTCAGCCCCAGCATTTT.

The chain uses TRBV27 and TRBJ2-7, with TRBD1 matching 9 bases. Germline CDR1 reads MNHEY; CDR2 reads SMNVEV (reference sequence). CDR3 length: 16 amino acids. With 1 base clipped from V and 5 bases from J, the junction kept 9 bases outside the gene matches. The CDR3 sequence is CASSLLRGQGGNEQYF. The DNA of the CDR3 is TGTGCCAGCAGTTTATTACGGGGACAGGGAGGCAACGAGCAGTACTTC.

The rearrangement uses TRBV7-8 and TRBJ2-1, with TRBD2 matching over 10 bases. Trimming cost V 5 bases and J 6 bases; bases outside gene matches: 7. Germline V gene data show CDR1 as SGHVS and CDR2 as FQNEAQ. CDR3 size: 15 residues. Written as DNA, the CDR3 is TGTGCCAGCAGCCAGAGCGGGGGGGCCCCCAATGAGCAGTTCTTC. Residues: CASSQSGGAPNEQFF.

This clone was picked up a small number of times. The gene calls are TRBV29-1 and TRBJ1-1; no reliable D call. This CDR3 has 14 amino acids. Trimming removed 7 bases at V and 2 bases at J, with 17 bases between. Per the germline V gene, CDR1 is SQVTM and CDR2 is ANQGSEA. CDR3 sequence: CSGRSLGTNTEAFF. In nucleotides, the CDR3 is TGCAGCGGCCGGAGCCTCGGAACCAACACTGAAGCTTTCTTT.

The gene calls are TRBV29-1 and TRBJ2-5, with D possibly matching TRBD2 (6 bases). There are 13 residues in the CDR3. Germline V lookup: CDR1 SQVTM, CDR2 ANQGSEA. Trimming pared 7 bases from V and 3 bases from J, leaving 15 bases between. CDR3 sequence (DNA): TGCAGCGCCGCGACTAGGGGAAAAGAGACCCAGTACTTC. Translation: CSAATRGKETQYF.

The gene calls are TRBV14 and TRBJ2-7, with TRBD2 matching over 7 bases. The CDR3 extends over 13 amino acids. V trimming: 4 bases; J trimming: 3 bases; junction bases outside the gene matches: 3. Per germline, CDR1 SGHDN and CDR2 FVKESK. The CDR3 sequence: CASSPASGYEQYF. The CDR3 DNA sequence: TGTGCCAGCAGCCCGGCTAGCGGCTACGAGCAGTACTTC.

This chain links TRBV7-6 with TRBJ2-1; unclear D gene. Germline V CDR1 and CDR2: SGHVS, FNYEAQ. Trimming took 5 bases from V and 9 from J, leaving 8 bases between them. The CDR3 runs to 11 residues. Here the CDR3 reads CASSPGGEQFF. CDR3 bases: TGTGCCAGCAGCCCCGGCGGTGAGCAGTTCTTC.

The chain uses TRBV7-9 and TRBJ1-1; the D is unclear. In germline, CDR1 is SEHNR, CDR2 FQNEAQ (reference sequence). This CDR3 contains 14 residues. The V gene lost 5 bases and the J gene lost 0 bases, with 10 bases spanning the gap. CDR3 DNA: TGTGCCAGCAGCCAAGGGCCTCTGAACACTGAAGCTTTCTTT. This sequence encodes CASSQGPLNTEAFF.

The V call is TRBV19, the J call TRBJ1-6, with D possibly TRBD1 on 5 matching bases. CDR3 length: 16 residues. The germline gives CDR1 LNHDA, CDR2 SQIVND (reference sequence). V shed 5 bases and J shed 0 bases, with 11 bases lying between them. The CDR3 sequence is CASSWGSLSYNSPLHF. The CDR3 DNA sequence: TGTGCCAGTAGTTGGGGCAGCCTCTCCTATAATTCACCCCTCCACTTT.

The CDR3 nucleotides are TGTGCCTGGACACTGGGACAGGGGGCCACTGAAGCTTTCTTT. This encodes CAWTLGQGATEAFF. This chain links TRBV30 with TRBJ1-1; 12 nucleotides line up with TRBD1. The germline gives CDR1 GTSNPN, CDR2 SVGIG (reference sequence). V lost 4 bases, J lost 4 bases, and 4 bases stayed unmatched. CDR3 length: 14 amino acids.

This clone was counted a few times. V usage is TRBV9 and J usage is TRBJ2-1; no clear D. The CDR3 covers 13 residues. Between the trimmed V and J ends, which lost 0 bases and 7 bases, there was a span of 8 bases. Germline loops: CDR1 SGDLS, CDR2 YYNGEE. The CDR3 region is CASSVGSLNEQFF. Here the CDR3 DNA reads TGTGCCAGCAGCGTAGGGTCCCTAAATGAGCAGTTCTTC.

This chain uses TRBV7-6 with TRBJ2-7; 8 bases match TRBD1. CDR3 length: 14 residues. CDR1 is SGHVS, CDR2 FNYEAQ, per germline. Trimming cost V 5 bases and J 3 bases; bases outside gene matches: 6. The CDR3 spells CASSDGTGLYEQYF. The CDR3 DNA reads as TGTGCCAGCAGCGATGGGACAGGCCTCTACGAGCAGTACTTC.

This chain links TRBV27 with TRBJ2-7; TRBD1 or TRBD2 may be the D gene (5 bases each). With 1 base removed from V and 1 base from J, the gap between germline ends came to 8 bases. The CDR3 runs 14 residues. CDR1 MNHEY and CDR2 SMNVEV come from the germline V gene (reference sequence). CDR3 sequence: CASSLLGPSYEQYF. CDR3 in DNA: TGTGCCAGCAGTTTATTGGGACCTTCCTACGAGCAGTACTTC.